The 10 T cell receptor beta chains given below trace back to one sample, sequenced in a study of post-analysis software for immune sequencing data. Their antigen targets remain unknown. Notes on the study in general: Roughly five TRBV segments appeared more often in patients than in controls, and TRBV5-6, TRBV5-1 and TRBV20-1 were among these.

Researchers reported that TCR beta cDNA libraries carried unique molecular identifiers. MiXCR, applied by TCRdb to the PCR reads, yields one record per CDR3 protein. The data contain approximately 400,000 distinct CDR3 sequences, less than 40% of them singletons. The sequenced material came from blood. These receptors came from a girl under 18 with multiple sclerosis.

This chain links TRBV9 with TRBJ1-5; 8 nucleotides align to TRBD1. Germline CDR1 SGDLS, CDR2 YYNGEE. This CDR3 contains 15 residues. Losses at the gene ends were 5 bases for V and 0 bases for J; bases not matched to a gene: 4. The CDR3 loop is CASSTGGHSNQPQHF. The CDR3 nucleotides read TGTGCCAGCAGTACAGGGGGTCATAGCAATCAGCCCCAGCATTTT.

This chain joins TRBV7-2 and TRBJ2-3, with D perhaps TRBD2 (5 bases). Germline-derived CDR1 and CDR2 are SGHTA and FQGNSA. V dropped 1 base and J dropped 7 bases, with 18 bases sitting between them. The CDR3 totals 16 residues. CDR3 in amino acids: CASSLVNVGISNTQYF. CDR3 bases: TGTGCCAGCAGCTTAGTAAACGTCGGGATTAGTAATACGCAGTATTTT.

Concerning this clonotype: The junction departs from the called germline gene at one end, perhaps through a read error. This chain links TRBV5-1 with TRBJ2-1, with 8 bases lining up with TRBD2. The CDR3 runs 14 residues. Germline CDR1 reads SGHRS; CDR2 reads YFSETQ. CDR3 nucleotides: TGCGCCAGCAGCTCCGCGGGAGGATCCAATGAACAGTTCTTC. Translated: CASSSAGGSNEQFF.

V usage is TRBV29-1 and J usage is TRBJ2-1; D unclear. The V end was cut by 0 bases, the J end by 0 bases, with 9 bases between. CDR1 is SQVTM and CDR2 is ANQGSEA in the germline V gene. The CDR3 length is 15 residues. The CDR3 reads CSVEDRYSSYNEQFF. The CDR3 bases are TGCAGCGTTGAAGATCGGTACAGCTCCTACAATGAGCAGTTCTTC.

This chain joins TRBV29-1 and TRBJ2-1; D may be TRBD2 (6 bases). CDR3 length: 16 amino acids. In germline, CDR1 is SQVTM, CDR2 ANQGSEA. The V end was cut by 7 bases, the J end by 0 bases, with 19 bases between. The DNA for the CDR3 is TGCAGCGCCCGAGACTGGGACTCGGGCTCCTACAATGAGCAGTTCTTC. Residues: CSARDWDSGSYNEQFF.

This chain uses TRBV10-3 with TRBJ2-7, with TRBD1 matching over 9 bases. V gave up 8 bases and J gave up 0 bases; unmatched junction bases: 2. Germline values: CDR1 ENHRY, CDR2 SYGVKD. The CDR3 runs to 13 residues. CDR3 amino acids: CAIWDRASYEQYF. The CDR3, as DNA: TGTGCCATCTGGGACAGGGCCTCCTACGAGCAGTACTTC.

This chain joins TRBV20-1 and TRBJ1-1, with a weak D call TRBD1 (6 bases). CDR1 is DFQATT, CDR2 SNEGSKA, per germline (reference sequence). This CDR3 contains 13 residues. V lost 4 bases and J lost 1, with 10 bases in between. The CDR3 loop is CSAKGDGNTEAFF. The CDR3 DNA sequence: TGCAGTGCTAAGGGGGACGGGAACACTGAAGCTTTCTTT.

The genes are TRBV29-1 and TRBJ2-1; D might be TRBD1 (6 bases). CDR3 length: 13 residues. Germline values: CDR1 SQVTM, CDR2 ANQGSEA. V was pared by 4 bases and J by 3 bases, with 10 bases between. CDR3 amino acids: CSVGGQVYNEQFF. The CDR3 bases are TGCAGCGTTGGGGGGCAGGTCTACAATGAGCAGTTCTTC.

Many counts were recorded for this clonotype. The chain is built from TRBV27 and TRBJ2-7, with D possibly TRBD1 on 6 matching bases. Trimming stripped 2 bases from V and 5 bases from J, with 10 bases between. The germline CDR1 and CDR2 sequences are MNHEY and SMNVEV (reference sequence). The CDR3 consists of 13 residues. The CDR3, as DNA: TGTGCCAGCAGTTTAAATGCAGGGGACGAGCAGTACTTC. Its protein is CASSLNAGDEQYF.

Points on this clonotype: A junction boundary mismatches the germline segment, possibly from a read error. This rearrangement joins TRBV20-1 to TRBJ2-5; 13 bases fit TRBD2. This CDR3 region has 17 residues. Germline CDR1 reads DFQATT; CDR2 reads SNEGSKA (reference sequence). This CDR3 is CGAREPGLAGIQETQYF. The CDR3 DNA is TGCGGTGCTAGAGAGCCGGGACTAGCGGGAATCCAAGAGACCCAGTACTTC.